These T cell receptor beta chains were read from a single sample in a study of shared clonotypes between healthy human individuals. Sequencing was performed with immunoSEQ multiplex PCR; in TCRdb, only in-frame clones are kept and a portion is missing. This sample has some 900,000 clones, with about three quarters found just once. Sequenced material: memory CD4+ T cells sorted from blood. The receptors come from a man in his late teens or twenties in good health. The CDR3 runs from the conserved cysteine through the conserved F or W. D genes are given only for firm matches. Size values are once, few and many counts, or a class for expanded clones, and some rows have none.

d_call cdr3_length j_call clone_size v_call cdr3_nt cdr3_aa
TRBD1 14 TRBJ1-5 few TRBV2 TGTGCCAGCAGCTGGGACAGAAGCAATCAGCCCCAGCATTTT CASSWDRSNQPQHF
- 14 TRBJ2-7 - TRBV5-1 TGCGCCAGCAGTTCCCGGGGTCATATGTTCGAGCAGTACTTC CASSSRGHMFEQYF
- 13 TRBJ1-5 few TRBV28 TGTGCCAGCAGTTTCCAGGGCAATCAGCCCCAGCATTTT CASSFQGNQPQHF
- 15 TRBJ1-5 few TRBV2 TGTGCCAGCAGTTTGTTAGGTGGGGGCTTTCAGCCCCAGCATTTT CASSLLGGGFQPQHF
- 12 TRBJ2-3 once TRBV5-8 TGTGCCTCGGGAAGGAGCACAAATACGCAGTATTTT CASGRSTNTQYF
- 13 TRBJ2-1 many TRBV10-3 TGTGCCATCAGTGGGGGATTCGACAATGAGCAGTTCTTC CAISGGFDNEQFF
TRBD1 16 TRBJ1-6 - TRBV27 TGTGCCAGCAGCTGGACAGGGAGACTCGGAGATTCACCCCTCCACTTT CASSWTGRLGDSPLHF
TRBD1 16 TRBJ2-7 - TRBV4-3 TGCGCCAGCAGCCAAGATGGACAGGGACCCGTCTACGAGCAGTACTTC CASSQDGQGPVYEQYF
- 14 TRBJ1-5 many TRBV4-2 TGTGCCAGCAGCCAAGTTGATGATAATCAGCCCCAGCATTTT CASSQVDDNQPQHF
- 12 TRBJ2-1 - TRBV30 TGTGCCTGGACACAGTTCAGCAATGAGCAGTTCTTC CAWTQFSNEQFF
TRBD2 17 TRBJ2-7 - TRBV5-1 TGCGCCAGCAGCGATGGAAGACTAGCGGGAGGGAACTACGAGCAGTACTTC CASSDGRLAGGNYEQYF
- 16 TRBJ1-6 - TRBV30 TGTGCCTGGAGTGTAGCAGGGAGCTCCTATAATTCACCCCTCCACTTT CAWSVAGSSYNSPLHF
- 15 TRBJ2-1 - TRBV23-1 TGCGCCAGCAGTCGTGCGAGGGAAGCGAGGAATGAGCAGTTCTTC CASSRAREARNEQFF
TRBD1 14 TRBJ1-1 - TRBV5-1 TGCGCCAGCAGCATTGACAGGGCCAACACTGAAGCTTTCTTT CASSIDRANTEAFF
- 14 TRBJ1-4 - TRBV30 TGTGCCTGGAATCCCCGCAGGGGAGTTGAAAAACTGTTTTTT CAWNPRRGVEKLFF
- 11 TRBJ2-1 - TRBV5-1 TGCGCCAGCAGCTTGGCGTATGAGCAGTTCTTC CASSLAYEQFF
TRBD1 18 TRBJ1-3 - TRBV5-5 TGTGCCAGCAGCCCGCGGGACAGGGGGCCCCAAGCTGGAAACACCATATATTTT CASSPRDRGPQAGNTIYF
- 12 TRBJ1-1 few TRBV25-1 TGTGCCAGCAGTGAAGGGGGCCTTGAAGCTTTCTTT CASSEGGLEAFF
- 14 TRBJ2-3 - TRBV23-1 TGCGCCAGCCGTCTACAGGGGGGGACAGATACGCAGTATTTT CASRLQGGTDTQYF
TRBD2 14 TRBJ2-3 - TRBV30 TGTGCCTGGACGGTAGCGGGGAGGGGAGATACGCAGTATTTT CAWTVAGRGDTQYF
- 13 TRBJ1-3 - TRBV11-2 TGTGCCAGCAGCTTCACACAGGGTCACACCATATATTTT CASSFTQGHTIYF
- 17 TRBJ2-6 - TRBV19 TGTGCCAGTACCGAGGGGTTTTTCGACTCTGGGGCCAACGTCCTGACTTTC CASTEGFFDSGANVLTF
- 16 TRBJ2-1 - TRBV5-6 TGTGCCAGCAGCTTACATGTGACATCTCCCTACAATGAGCAGTTCTTC CASSLHVTSPYNEQFF
- 14 TRBJ2-1 many TRBV7-9 TGTGCCAGCTCACCCACGGGGGATTACAATGAGCAGTTCTTC CASSPTGDYNEQFF
- 14 TRBJ1-2 - TRBV2 TGTGCCAGCAGCGTCGCCACGGGGAGGAGCGGCTACACCTTC CASSVATGRSGYTF
- 14 TRBJ1-3 - TRBV11-2 TGTGCCAGCAGCTTAGACAGGGCGAGGAACACCATATATTTT CASSLDRARNTIYF
- 17 TRBJ1-1 - TRBV7-2 TGTGCCAGCAGCTTAGGTAGCGTGGCAGGGGAGAACACTGAAGCTTTCTTT CASSLGSVAGENTEAFF
- 15 TRBJ1-1 few TRBV7-3 TGTGCCAGCAGCTTGAGTTATTCCAGGAACACTGAAGCTTTCTTT CASSLSYSRNTEAFF
- 11 TRBJ1-2 few TRBV28 TGTGCCAGCAGTATAGGAGGTGGCTACACCTTC CASSIGGGYTF
TRBD2 16 TRBJ2-5 - TRBV6-5 TGTGCCAGCAGTTACCACGCTCCCGCTAGCGGGGGGACCCAGTACTTC CASSYHAPASGGTQYF
TRBD1 15 TRBJ1-1 - TRBV5-5 TGTGCCAGCAGCTTTGGACAGGGGACGAACACTGAAGCTTTCTTT CASSFGQGTNTEAFF
TRBD1 13 TRBJ2-7 - TRBV2 TGTGCCGGGCGGGACAGGGGGCTGGGGGAGCAGTACTTC CAGRDRGLGEQYF
- 14 TRBJ2-2 few TRBV30 TGTGCCTGGAACCAAGGAAGGACCACCGGGGAGCTGTTTTTT CAWNQGRTTGELFF
- 13 TRBJ2-5 - TRBV18 TGTGCCAGCTCACGGGAAAGACAAGAGACCCAGTACTTC CASSRERQETQYF
- 13 TRBJ2-5 - TRBV2 TGTGCCAGCAGTGGTAGCGGTTTAGAGACCCAGTACTTC CASSGSGLETQYF